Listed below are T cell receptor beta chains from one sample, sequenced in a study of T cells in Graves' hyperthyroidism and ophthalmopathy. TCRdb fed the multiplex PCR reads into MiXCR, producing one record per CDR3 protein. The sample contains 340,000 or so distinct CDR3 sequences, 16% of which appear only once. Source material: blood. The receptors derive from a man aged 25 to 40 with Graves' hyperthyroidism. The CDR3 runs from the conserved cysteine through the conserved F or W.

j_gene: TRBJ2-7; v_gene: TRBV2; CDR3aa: CASGLSLSDEQYF
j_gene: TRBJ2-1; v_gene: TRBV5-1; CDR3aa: CASSLAGIAYNEQFF
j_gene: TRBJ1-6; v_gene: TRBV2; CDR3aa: CASLRQGLHNSPLHF
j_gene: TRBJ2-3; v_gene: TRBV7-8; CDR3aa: CASSPFREISTDTQYF
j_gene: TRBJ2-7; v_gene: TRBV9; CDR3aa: CASSVVGGSQEQYF
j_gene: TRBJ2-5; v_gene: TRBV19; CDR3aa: CASTSGREQETQYF
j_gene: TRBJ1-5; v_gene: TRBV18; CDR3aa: CASSPSARVGQPQHF
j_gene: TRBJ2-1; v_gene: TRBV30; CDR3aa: CAWSSGSGGGDEQFF
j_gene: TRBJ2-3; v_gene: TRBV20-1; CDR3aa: CSSVPGRGGTDTQYF
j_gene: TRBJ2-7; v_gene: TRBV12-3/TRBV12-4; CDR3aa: CASSRTSYEQYF
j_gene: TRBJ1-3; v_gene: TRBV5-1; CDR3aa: CASSLEGFVNTIYF
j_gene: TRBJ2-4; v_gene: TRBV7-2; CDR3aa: CASSSILSAKNIQYF
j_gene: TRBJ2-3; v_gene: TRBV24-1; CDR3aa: CATSDRTGGDTQYF
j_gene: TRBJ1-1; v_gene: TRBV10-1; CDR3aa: CASSGGGGREASF
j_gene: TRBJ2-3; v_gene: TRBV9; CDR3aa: CASSHHRGSPTDTQYF
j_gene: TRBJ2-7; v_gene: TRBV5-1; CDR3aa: CASSSVTGDNEQYF
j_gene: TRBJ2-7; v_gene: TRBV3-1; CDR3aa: CASSQEFPTSGEEQYF
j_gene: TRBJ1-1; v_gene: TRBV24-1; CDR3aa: CATSHQGRAFF
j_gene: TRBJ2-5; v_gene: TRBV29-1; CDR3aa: CSVEVEGQETQYF
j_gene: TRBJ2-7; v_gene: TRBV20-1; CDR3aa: CSATVVYEQYF
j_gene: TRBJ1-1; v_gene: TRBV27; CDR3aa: CASLGWRGSNTEAFF
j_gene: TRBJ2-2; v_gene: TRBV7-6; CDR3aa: CASSGLFGELFF
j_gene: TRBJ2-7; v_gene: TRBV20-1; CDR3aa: CSARGVGYEQYF
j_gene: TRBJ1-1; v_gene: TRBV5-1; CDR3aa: CASSLGTFLDTEAFF
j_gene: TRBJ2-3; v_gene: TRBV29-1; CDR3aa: CSVGAGGTDTQYF
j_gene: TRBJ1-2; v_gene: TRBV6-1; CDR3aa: CASKQWGPHYGYTF
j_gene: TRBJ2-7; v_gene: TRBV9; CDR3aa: CASSRGGSNTRKDEQYF
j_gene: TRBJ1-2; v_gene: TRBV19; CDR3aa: CASSIDFGDGGYTF
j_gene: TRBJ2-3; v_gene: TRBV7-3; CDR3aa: CASSLTLGTDTQYF
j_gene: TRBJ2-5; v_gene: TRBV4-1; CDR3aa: CASSQLEGETQYF
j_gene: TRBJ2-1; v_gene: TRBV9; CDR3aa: CASSVASGSDEQFF
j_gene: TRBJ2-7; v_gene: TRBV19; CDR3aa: CATLDSITYEQYF
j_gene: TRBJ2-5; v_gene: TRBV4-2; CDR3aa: CASSQATELETQYF
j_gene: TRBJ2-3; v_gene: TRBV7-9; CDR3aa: CASSFARASDTQYF
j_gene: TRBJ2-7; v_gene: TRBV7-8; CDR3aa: CASSLAPGQGYEQYF
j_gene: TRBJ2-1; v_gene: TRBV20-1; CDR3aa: CSARDIPGGYNEQFF
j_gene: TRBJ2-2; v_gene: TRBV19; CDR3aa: CASSIDGGTGAGELFF
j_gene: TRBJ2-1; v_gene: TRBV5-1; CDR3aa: CASSPVAGTRNGNEQFF